Following are 4 T cell receptor beta chains from one sample sequenced in a study of immune characterization of retroperitoneal liposarcoma. From the PCR reads, TCRdb called clonotypes with MiXCR, one entry per CDR3 protein. Among more than 9,000 distinct CDR3 sequences listed, 27% were seen once. Sequencing was done on a sample of tumor tissue. Receptors originate from a male donor with retroperitoneal liposarcoma.

By share, this clonotype ranks as medium-sized. This chain uses TRBV7-9 with TRBJ2-7; D gene ambiguous. Per the germline V gene, CDR1 is SEHNR and CDR2 is FQNEAQ (reference sequence). The CDR3 has 15 amino acids. V was pared by 6 bases and J by 0 bases, with 15 bases between. CDR3 bases: TGTGCCAGCAGTTACCGGGCCCAGAGCTCCTACGAGCAGTACTTC. Amino acid sequence: CASSYRAQSSYEQYF.

This clonotype was observed a handful of times. The chain has TRBV25-1 and TRBJ2-6; 10 bases agree with TRBD1. The CDR3 consists of 20 residues. Germline V CDR1 and CDR2: MGHDK, SYGVNS. J gave up 0 bases and V 3 bases, and 11 bases lay outside the gene matches. The CDR3 bases are TGTGCCAGCAGTGATTTCGTCCGGACAGGGGGACCCTCTGGGGCCAACGTCCTGACTTTC. Translated: CASSDFVRTGGPSGANVLTF.

This clonotype has just one count. This may be a read error, as it is one base from a much larger clone. V and J are TRBV7-2 and TRBJ2-1; weak D call: TRBD2 (5 bases). CDR1 is SGHTA and CDR2 is FQGNSA in the germline V gene. Trimming pared 0 bases from V and 13 bases from J, leaving 16 bases between. This CDR3 has 14 residues. For the CDR3, the DNA is TGTGCCAGCAGCTTAGCGGGAGCTAAAAACATTCAGTTCTTC. Protein: CASSLAGAKNIQFF.

The rearrangement uses TRBV11-2 and TRBJ2-3; a possible D gene is TRBD2 (5 bases). Germline CDR1 and CDR2: SGHAT and FQNNGV. V lost 4 bases to trimming and J lost 2 bases, with 19 bases between them. The CDR3 covers 17 residues. The CDR3 coding sequence is TGTGCCAGCAGCTATGCGGACTCGCCCAGTTTCACAGATACGCAGTATTTT. This encodes CASSYADSPSFTDTQYF.